The 18 T cell receptor beta chains reported below all come from one sample, sequenced in a study of early T cells in non-severe SARS-CoV-2 infection. TCRdb analysed the 5' RACE reads with MiXCR anew, one entry per CDR3 protein. The data contain around 63,000 distinct CDR3 sequences, under 15% of them singletons. Sequenced sample: whole blood. The source of these receptors is an adult who was a healthcare worker with PCR-confirmed SARS-CoV-2 infection or an uninfected control (not recorded which).

The chain combines TRBV6-2 or TRBV6-3 with TRBJ2-4; either TRBD1 or TRBD2 may fit D (6 bases each). The germline CDR1 and CDR2 sequences are MNHEY and SVGEGT. Between the trimmed V and J ends, which lost 1 base and 8 bases, there was a span of 15 bases. The CDR3 totals 15 residues. This CDR3 reads CASSYYGGPSDIQYF. The CDR3 nucleotides are TGTGCCAGCAGTTACTACGGGGGCCCCTCAGACATTCAGTACTTC.

The chain combines TRBV12-3 or TRBV12-4 with TRBJ1-3, with D perhaps matching TRBD1 (6 bases). CDR3 length equals 15 residues. V was cut by 6 bases and J by 0 bases, with 12 bases left in between. In DNA form, the CDR3 reads TGTGCCAGCAGCCGAAAGACAGGCTCTGGAAACACCATATATTTT. It is translated as CASSRKTGSGNTIYF.

The chain combines TRBV9 with TRBJ2-3, with TRBD2 matching 8 bases. The CDR3 has 17 amino acids. Germline V gene lookup returns CDR1 SGDLS and CDR2 YYNGEE. Trimming took 0 bases from V and 4 from J; bases not matched to a gene: 10. CDR3 DNA: TGTGCCAGCAGCGTAGGGGGAGCGGGGGTACGGGCAGATACGCAGTATTTT. Translated, it gives CASSVGGAGVRADTQYF.

This rearrangement joins TRBV9 to TRBJ2-5, with D hard to call. The V gene's germline CDR1 is SGDLS and CDR2 YYNGEE. The germline V and J ends were trimmed by 0 bases and 0 bases, with 9 bases remaining between them. The CDR3 contains 15 residues. CDR3 sequence reads: CASSVAGWDQETQYF. CDR3 bases: TGTGCCAGCAGCGTAGCTGGTTGGGACCAAGAGACCCAGTACTTC.

The genes are TRBV5-1 and TRBJ2-7, with 9 bases identical to TRBD1. With V trimmed by 6 bases and J by 5 bases, 12 bases remained unmatched. CDR1 and CDR2 (germline): SGHRS, YFSETQ. The CDR3 is 15 residues long. CDR3 residues: CASNQVGTGIDEQYF. The CDR3, as DNA: TGCGCCAGCAACCAAGTTGGGACAGGGATTGACGAGCAGTACTTC.

This clonotype has a count of ten or more. The chain recombines TRBV9 with TRBJ1-2; no clear D gene. The CDR3 sequence is 12 residues long. Deletions cut 3 bases from V and 5 bases from J, with 8 bases between. Germline values: CDR1 SGDLS, CDR2 YYNGEE. The CDR3 region is CASSDAQYGYTF. CDR3 nucleotides: TGTGCCAGCAGCGACGCCCAATATGGCTACACCTTC.

This clonotype has a count of ten or more. This chain joins TRBV18 and TRBJ1-5; 8 nucleotides line up with TRBD1. V lost 3 bases and J lost 6; bases outside the gene matches: 10. Germline assignment: CDR1 KGHSH and CDR2 LQKENI. This CDR3 region has 16 residues. For the CDR3, the DNA is TGTGCCAGCTCACCCAGGAAGCAGGGGGCGGTTCAGCCCCAGCATTTT. Translated: CASSPRKQGAVQPQHF.

This clonotype was found many times. Here the CDR3 reads CASSEIYEQYF. The CDR3 DNA is TGTGCCAGCAGCGAGATCTACGAGCAGTACTTC. J is TRBJ2-7 and V is TRBV2, with unresolved D. V was clipped by 6 bases and J by 3 bases, with 6 bases between them. Germline V lookup: CDR1 SNHLY, CDR2 FYNNEI. This CDR3 is built from 11 residues.

This clonotype has at least ten counts. The genes are TRBV30 and TRBJ1-2; no clear D gene. Trimming pared 2 bases from V and 5 bases from J, leaving 12 bases between. Germline V gene data show CDR1 as GTSNPN and CDR2 as SVGIG (reference sequence). This CDR3 is 13 amino acids long. The DNA of the CDR3 is TGTGCCTGGAGTATAGGACTGACATATGGCTACACCTTC. Protein product: CAWSIGLTYGYTF.

This chain uses TRBV5-5 with TRBJ2-7; the D gene is possibly TRBD1 (5 bases). From germline, CDR1 is SGHKS and CDR2 YYEKEE (reference sequence). V dropped 0 bases and J dropped 1 base, with 8 bases sitting between them. The CDR3 contains 14 residues. The CDR3 DNA reads TGTGCCAGCAGCTTGGTCCCAGGGTCCTACGAGCAGTACTTC. Its protein is CASSLVPGSYEQYF.

As for this clonotype: A much larger clone differs from this one at a single base, so this may be a read error. The chain carries TRBV20-1 and TRBJ2-3; TRBD2 matches 12 bases. Germline lookup yields CDR1 DFQATT and CDR2 SNEGSKA (reference sequence). V trimming: 3 bases; J trimming: 2 bases; junction bases outside the gene matches: 6. There are 16 residues in the CDR3. The CDR3 loop is CSARGRLAGATDTQYF. CDR3 DNA sequence: TGCAGTGCTAGGGGGCGACTAGCGGGGGCCACAGATACGCAGTATTTT.

This sequence joins TRBV5-1 and TRBJ2-7, with TRBD1 as a possible D gene (5 bases). Germline values: CDR1 SGHRS, CDR2 YFSETQ. V lost 0 bases to trimming and J lost 1 base, with 8 bases between them. The CDR3 has 14 amino acids. CDR3 DNA sequence: TGCGCCAGCAGCTTGGGGGGCAGATCCTACGAGCAGTACTTC. It yields the protein CASSLGGRSYEQYF. Drawing the rest from reference TRBV5-1 and TRBJ2-7, the complete variable domain is KAGVTQTPRYLIKTRGQQVTLSCSPISGHRSVSWYQQTPGQGLQFLFEYFSETQRNKGNFPGRFSGRQFSNSRSEMNVSTLELGDSALYLCASSLGGRSYEQYFGPGTRLTVT.

V usage is TRBV29-1 and J usage is TRBJ1-2; unclear D gene. The CDR3 extends over 9 amino acids. Germline assignment: CDR1 SQVTM and CDR2 ANQGSEA. Trimming took off 6 bases at V and 6 bases at J, with 5 bases between the two ends. DNA for the CDR3: TGCAGCGTACTAGATGGCTACACCTTC. This encodes CSVLDGYTF.

This clonotype was seen ten or more times. This sequence joins TRBV29-1 and TRBJ2-7; 9 nucleotides agree with TRBD1. The CDR3 consists of 13 residues. Germline V lookup: CDR1 SQVTM, CDR2 ANQGSEA. V shed 4 bases and J 7 bases; nucleotides not matched to a gene: 8. CDR3 in DNA: TGCAGCGTTGGGGACAGGGATGCGGGGGAGCAGTACTTC. Amino acids: CSVGDRDAGEQYF.

V gene TRBV7-8 combines with J gene TRBJ2-7, with D possibly TRBD2 on 5 matching bases. The CDR3 runs 15 residues. V was clipped by 4 bases and J by 2 bases, with 15 bases between them. Germline V gene sequence: CDR1 SGHVS, CDR2 FQNEAQ. The CDR3 region has the DNA TGTGCCAGCAGCTCCCGTGCGGGTCAGGCCTACGAGCAGTACTTC. This translates into CASSSRAGQAYEQYF.

This clonotype has at least ten counts. The rearrangement joins TRBV5-6 to TRBJ1-1; D not certain. Trimming removed 2 bases from V and 0 bases from J, with 5 bases in between. Germline V lookup: CDR1 SGHDT, CDR2 YYEEEE. CDR3 size: 13 residues. CDR3 sequence reads: CASSLAVNTEAFF. The CDR3 nucleotides are TGTGCCAGCAGCTTAGCGGTGAACACTGAAGCTTTCTTT.

The chain has TRBV9 and TRBJ1-1, with TRBD1 identical over 8 bases. The germline CDR1 and CDR2 sequences are SGDLS and YYNGEE. CDR3 length: 14 residues. The V segment lost 2 bases and the J segment 4 bases; nucleotides outside the gene matches: 4. The CDR3 reads CASSVGTGATEAFF. CDR3 sequence (DNA): TGTGCCAGCAGCGTCGGGACAGGTGCCACTGAAGCTTTCTTT.

This clonotype has only a few counts. J is TRBJ1-5 and V is TRBV6-2 or TRBV6-3; 8 bases match TRBD1. CDR1 and CDR2 from the germline V gene are MNHEY and SVGEGT. The CDR3 is 15 residues long. V was pared by 4 bases and J by 4 bases, with 6 bases of the junction left unmatched. The CDR3 bases are TGTGCCAGCAGTTCCAGGGGGCCGGGGAATCAGCCCCAGCATTTT. It translates to CASSSRGPGNQPQHF.